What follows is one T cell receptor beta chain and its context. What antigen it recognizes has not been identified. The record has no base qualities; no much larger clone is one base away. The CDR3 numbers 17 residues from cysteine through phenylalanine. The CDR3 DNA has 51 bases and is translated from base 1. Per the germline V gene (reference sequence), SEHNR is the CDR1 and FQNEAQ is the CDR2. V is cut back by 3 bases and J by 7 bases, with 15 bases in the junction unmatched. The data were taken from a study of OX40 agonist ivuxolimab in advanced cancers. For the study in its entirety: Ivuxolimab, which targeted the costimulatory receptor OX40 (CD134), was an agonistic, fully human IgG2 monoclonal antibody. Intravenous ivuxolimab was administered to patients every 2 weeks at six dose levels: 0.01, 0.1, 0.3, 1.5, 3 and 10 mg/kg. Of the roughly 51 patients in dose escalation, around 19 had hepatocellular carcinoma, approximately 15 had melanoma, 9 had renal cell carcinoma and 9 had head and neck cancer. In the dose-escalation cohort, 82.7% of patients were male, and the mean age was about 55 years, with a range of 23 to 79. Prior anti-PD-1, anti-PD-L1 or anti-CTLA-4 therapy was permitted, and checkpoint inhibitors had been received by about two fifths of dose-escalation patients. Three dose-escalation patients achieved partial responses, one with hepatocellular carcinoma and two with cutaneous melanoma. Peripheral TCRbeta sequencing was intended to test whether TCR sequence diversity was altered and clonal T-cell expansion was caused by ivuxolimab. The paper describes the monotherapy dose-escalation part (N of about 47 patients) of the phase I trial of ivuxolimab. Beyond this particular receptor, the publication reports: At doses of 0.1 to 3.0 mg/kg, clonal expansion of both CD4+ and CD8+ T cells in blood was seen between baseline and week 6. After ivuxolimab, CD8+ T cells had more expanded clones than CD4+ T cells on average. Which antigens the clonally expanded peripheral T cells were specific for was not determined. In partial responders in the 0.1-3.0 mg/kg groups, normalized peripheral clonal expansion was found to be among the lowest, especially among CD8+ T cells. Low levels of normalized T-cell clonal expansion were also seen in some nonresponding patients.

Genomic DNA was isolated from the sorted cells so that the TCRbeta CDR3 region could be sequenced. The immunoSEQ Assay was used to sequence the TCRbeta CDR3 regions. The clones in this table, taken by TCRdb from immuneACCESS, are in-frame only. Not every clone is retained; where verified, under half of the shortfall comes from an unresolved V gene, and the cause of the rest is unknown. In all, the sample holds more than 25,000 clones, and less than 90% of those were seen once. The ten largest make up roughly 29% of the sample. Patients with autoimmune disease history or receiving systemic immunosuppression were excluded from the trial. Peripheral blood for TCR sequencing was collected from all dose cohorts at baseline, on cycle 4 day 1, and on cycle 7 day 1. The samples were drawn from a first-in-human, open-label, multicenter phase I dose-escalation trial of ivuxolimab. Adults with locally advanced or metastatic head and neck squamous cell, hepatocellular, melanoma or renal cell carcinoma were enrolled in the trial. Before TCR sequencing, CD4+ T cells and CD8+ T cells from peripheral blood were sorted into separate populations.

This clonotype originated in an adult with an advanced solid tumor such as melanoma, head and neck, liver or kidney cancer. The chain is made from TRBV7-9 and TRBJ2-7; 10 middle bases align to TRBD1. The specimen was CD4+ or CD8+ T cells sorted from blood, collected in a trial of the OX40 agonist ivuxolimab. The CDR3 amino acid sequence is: CASSFSARDRGGGEQYF. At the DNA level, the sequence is TGTGCCAGCAGCTTTTCCGCCCGGGACAGGGGAGGTGGGGAGCAGTACTTC.